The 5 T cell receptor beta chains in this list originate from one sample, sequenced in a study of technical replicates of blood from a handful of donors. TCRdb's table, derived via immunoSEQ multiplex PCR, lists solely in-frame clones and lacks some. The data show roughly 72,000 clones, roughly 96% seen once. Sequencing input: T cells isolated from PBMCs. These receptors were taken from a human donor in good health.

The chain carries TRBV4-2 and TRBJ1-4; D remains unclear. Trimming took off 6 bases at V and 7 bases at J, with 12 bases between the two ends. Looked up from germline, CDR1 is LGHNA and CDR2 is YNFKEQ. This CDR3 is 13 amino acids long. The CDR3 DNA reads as TGTGCCAGCAGGGCCGCCACCTTTGAAAAACTGTTTTTT. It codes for CASRAATFEKLFF.

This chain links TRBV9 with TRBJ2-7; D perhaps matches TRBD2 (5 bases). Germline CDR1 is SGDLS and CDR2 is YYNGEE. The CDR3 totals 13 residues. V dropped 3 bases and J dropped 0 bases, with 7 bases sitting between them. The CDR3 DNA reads TGTGCCAGCAGCGGAAGCGGCTCCTACGAGCAGTACTTC. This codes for CASSGSGSYEQYF. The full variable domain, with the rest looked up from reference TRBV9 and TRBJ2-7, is DSGVTQTPKHLITATGQRVTLRCSPRSGDLSVYWYQQSLDQGLQFLIQYYNGEERAKGNILERFSAQQFPDLHSELNLSSLELGDSALYFCASSGSGSYEQYFGPGTRLTVT.

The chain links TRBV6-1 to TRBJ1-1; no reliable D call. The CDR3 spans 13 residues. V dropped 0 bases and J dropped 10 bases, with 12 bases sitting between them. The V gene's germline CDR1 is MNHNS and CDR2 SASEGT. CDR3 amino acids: CASSEAREIGAFF. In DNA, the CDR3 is TGTGCCAGCAGTGAAGCAAGGGAGATAGGAGCTTTCTTT.

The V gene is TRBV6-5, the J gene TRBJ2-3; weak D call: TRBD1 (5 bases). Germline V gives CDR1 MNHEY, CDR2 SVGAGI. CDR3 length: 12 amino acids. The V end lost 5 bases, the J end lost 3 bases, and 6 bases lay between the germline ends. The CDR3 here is CASSQGTDTQYF. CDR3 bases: TGTGCCAGCAGTCAGGGAACAGATACGCAGTATTTT.

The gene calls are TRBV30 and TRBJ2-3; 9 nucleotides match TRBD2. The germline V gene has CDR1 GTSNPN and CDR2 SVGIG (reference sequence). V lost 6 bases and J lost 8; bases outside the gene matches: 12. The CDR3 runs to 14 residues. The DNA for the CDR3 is TGTGCCTGTCTGAGACTAGCGGAGCGGGGTACGCAGTATTTT. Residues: CACLRLAERGTQYF. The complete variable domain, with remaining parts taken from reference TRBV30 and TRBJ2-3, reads SQTIHQWPATLVQPVGSPLSLECTVEGTSNPNLYWYRQAAGRGLQLLFYSVGIGQISSEVPQNLSASRPQDRQFILSSKKLLLSDSGFYLCACLRLAERGTQYFGPGTRLTVL.